The rows below give T cell receptor beta chains drawn from one sample of a study of blood T cell repertoires in COVID-19. Using immunoSEQ multiplex PCR, the repertoire was profiled, and TCRdb retains in-frame clones only, with some absent. The table records some 240,000 clones, roughly 88% of them present only once. Sequences were obtained from peripheral blood. Receptor source: a woman between 40 and 50 years old who had recovered from COVID-19. CDR3s include the opening cysteine and the closing phenylalanine or tryptophan. The D gene is left open where the match is weak. Part of the rows lack a size; the others show once, few, many or a class for expanded clones.

V	J	size	D	CDR3	DNA
TRBV7-3	TRBJ1-1	NA	NA	CASSLVAGMNTEAFF	TGTGCCAGCAGCTTAGTAGCGGGCATGAACACTGAAGCTTTCTTT
TRBV19	TRBJ2-7	NA	TRBD1	CATSGRGTGVYEQYF	TGTGCCACCAGTGGGAGAGGGACAGGCGTCTACGAGCAGTACTTC
TRBV6-5	TRBJ1-5	NA	TRBD1	CASSRTGADQPQHF	TGTGCCAGCTCGCGGACAGGGGCCGATCAGCCCCAGCATTTT
TRBV29-1	TRBJ1-1	NA	TRBD1	CSVEAMGQGNTEAFF	TGCAGCGTTGAAGCGATGGGACAGGGAAACACTGAAGCTTTCTTT
TRBV4-2	TRBJ1-5	NA	TRBD1	CASSQDPDRANQPQHF	TGTGCCAGCAGCCAAGATCCCGACAGGGCCAATCAGCCCCAGCATTTT
TRBV9	TRBJ2-5	few	NA	CASSVVPAGGRETQYF	TGTGCCAGCAGCGTAGTGCCCGCGGGTGGCAGGGAGACCCAGTACTTC
TRBV18	TRBJ2-1	NA	NA	CASSPPSVYNEQFF	TGTGCCAGCTCACCACCGTCCGTATACAATGAGCAGTTCTTC
TRBV21-1	TRBJ1-3	NA	NA	CASSSYRTGQGFGSVRNTIYF	TGTGCCAGCAGCTCCTATAGGACGGGACAGGGTTTTGGGAGTGTCCGAAACACCATATATTTT
TRBV27	TRBJ1-2	NA	NA	CASSLLLTVGKSGYTF	TGTGCCAGCAGTTTATTGTTGACAGTCGGTAAATCAGGCTACACCTTC
TRBV13	TRBJ1-1	NA	NA	CASSSRTVMNTEAFF	TGTGCCAGCAGCTCCCGGACAGTGATGAACACTGAAGCTTTCTTT
TRBV3-1/TRBV3-2	TRBJ2-5	NA	TRBD1	CASSQVLQGAFEETQYF	TGTGCCAGCAGCCAAGTACTACAGGGGGCGTTTGAAGAGACCCAGTACTTC
TRBV7-9	TRBJ1-3	NA	NA	CASSPRSGSGNTIYF	TGTGCCAGCAGCCCTCGGTCGGGCTCTGGAAACACCATATATTTT
TRBV9	TRBJ1-2	NA	TRBD1	CASSVRQGPYGYTF	TGTGCCAGCAGCGTCCGACAGGGTCCCTATGGCTACACCTTC
TRBV6-6	TRBJ1-6	NA	NA	CASTIRGMEFSPLHF	TGTGCCAGCACGATAAGGGGAATGGAGTTTTCACCCCTCCACTTT
TRBV5-4	TRBJ2-1	many	TRBD2	CASSPAGGLSYNEQFF	TGTGCCAGCAGCCCAGCGGGGGGGCTCTCCTACAATGAGCAGTTCTTC
TRBV3-1/TRBV3-2	TRBJ1-1	NA	TRBD1	CASSQDPFDRGLFFAEAFF	TGTGCCAGCAGCCAAGATCCATTTGACAGGGGGCTATTTTTCGCTGAAGCTTTCTTT
TRBV7-2	TRBJ2-2	NA	TRBD1	CASCRDRDTGELFF	TGTGCCAGCTGCCGGGACAGGGACACCGGGGAGCTGTTTTTT
TRBV5-8	TRBJ2-7	NA	TRBD1	CASSRLSPDRVRLEQYF	TGTGCCAGCAGCCGTCTGTCCCCGGACAGGGTCCGTCTTGAGCAGTACTTC
TRBV11-2	TRBJ1-1	once	NA	CASSSSGSAEAFF	TGTGCCAGCAGCTCATCGGGAAGTGCTGAAGCTTTCTTT
TRBV11-3	TRBJ2-2	few	TRBD2	CASSEETSGVTGELFF	TGTGCCAGCAGCGAAGAGACTAGCGGGGTCACCGGGGAGCTGTTTTTT
TRBV12-5	TRBJ2-7	NA	TRBD1	CASGKDRGSYEQYF	TGTGCTAGTGGCAAGGACAGGGGTTCCTACGAGCAGTACTTC
TRBV5-8	TRBJ1-4	NA	TRBD1	CASSFGQVFGGNEKLFF	TGTGCCAGCAGCTTCGGACAGGTTTTCGGCGGTAATGAAAAACTGTTTTTT
TRBV19	TRBJ1-2	NA	NA	CASRYTGTYGYTF	TGTGCCAGTAGATACACAGGGACCTATGGCTACACCTTC
TRBV6-2/TRBV6-3	TRBJ1-1	NA	TRBD1	CASSKRDSHQNTEAFF	TGTGCCAGCAGTAAAAGGGACAGCCATCAGAACACTGAAGCTTTCTTT
TRBV6-5	TRBJ1-1	NA	NA	CASLPRVVNTEAFF	TGTGCCAGCCTCCCACGAGTGGTGAACACTGAAGCTTTCTTT
TRBV2	TRBJ1-4	NA	TRBD1	CASSDGRGREKLFF	TGTGCCAGCAGTGATGGCAGGGGGCGAGAAAAACTGTTTTTT
TRBV11-1	TRBJ2-1	NA	NA	CASTRYGGAINEQFF	TGTGCCAGCACCCGATATGGCGGGGCTATCAATGAGCAGTTCTTC
TRBV3-1/TRBV3-2	TRBJ2-3	few	TRBD2	CASSQSQERGDTDTQYF	TGTGCCAGCAGCCAATCCCAAGAGCGGGGTGACACAGATACGCAGTATTTT
TRBV11-2	TRBJ2-5	NA	NA	CASSKTYGTNLKETQYF	TGTGCCAGCAGCAAAACATACGGGACAAACCTAAAAGAGACCCAGTACTTC
TRBV7-3	TRBJ2-1	NA	TRBD1	CASSLTAGQGIDEQFF	TGTGCCAGCAGCTTAACGGCGGGACAGGGGATCGATGAGCAGTTCTTC
TRBV4-3	TRBJ2-5	few	NA	CASSYGQSFRETQYF	TGCGCCAGCAGCTACGGACAGTCCTTCAGGGAGACCCAGTACTTC
TRBV5-4	TRBJ2-7	NA	NA	CASSLDTGGPFYEQYF	TGTGCCAGCAGCTTGGATACGGGGGGCCCGTTCTACGAGCAGTACTTC
TRBV30	TRBJ2-3	NA	NA	CAREDRVVDTQYF	TGTGCCCGGGAGGACAGGGTTGTAGATACGCAGTATTTT
TRBV27	TRBJ2-2	NA	TRBD1	CASSGQARNTGELFF	TGTGCCAGCAGCGGACAGGCGCGGAACACCGGGGAGCTGTTTTTT